Listed below are T cell receptor beta chains from one sample, sequenced in a study of follicular helper T cells after annual influenza vaccination. TCRdb keeps only in-frame clones here, not all; method: immunoSEQ multiplex PCR. The sample carries just over 150 clones, 80% to 90% recorded once. Specimen: CXCR5+ CD38+ circulating T follicular helper cells from blood, collected on the day of influenza vaccination. The receptors stem from an adult who received the influenza vaccine. Both conserved end residues are part of each CDR3. The order of the fields is D gene, clone size, V gene, CDR3 length, J gene, CDR3 protein, CDR3 DNA. D genes are given only for firm matches. Size tells how often a clone was seen (once, few, many) or the class of an expanded clone, and some rows leave it out.

d_gene: NA; abundance: NA; v_gene: TRBV21-1; len: 12; j_gene: TRBJ2-3; CDR3aa: CASSNNTDTQYF; CDR3nt: TGTGCCAGCAGCAATAACACAGATACGCAGTATTTT
d_gene: TRBD1; abundance: NA; v_gene: TRBV5-1; len: 15; j_gene: TRBJ1-4; CDR3aa: CASSSQGQVHEKLFF; CDR3nt: TGCGCCAGCAGCTCCCAGGGACAGGTTCATGAAAAACTGTTTTTT
d_gene: TRBD1; abundance: NA; v_gene: TRBV29-1; len: 15; j_gene: TRBJ2-6; CDR3aa: CSVTGQPGGANVLTF; CDR3nt: TGCAGCGTAACGGGACAGCCCGGTGGGGCCAACGTCCTGACTTTC
d_gene: TRBD1; abundance: NA; v_gene: TRBV10-3; len: 13; j_gene: TRBJ1-2; CDR3aa: CAISEATGGGYTF; CDR3nt: TGTGCCATCAGTGAGGCGACAGGGGGCGGCTACACCTTC
d_gene: NA; abundance: NA; v_gene: TRBV7-9; len: 15; j_gene: TRBJ1-1; CDR3aa: CASSSSGGLATEAFF; CDR3nt: TGTGCCAGCAGCTCCTCGGGGGGTCTGGCCACTGAAGCTTTCTTT
d_gene: NA; abundance: once; v_gene: TRBV18; len: 14; j_gene: TRBJ1-4; CDR3aa: CASSPGQGNEKLFF; CDR3nt: TGTGCCAGCTCACCGGGGCAGGGAAATGAAAAACTGTTTTTT
d_gene: NA; abundance: NA; v_gene: TRBV7-3; len: 15; j_gene: TRBJ2-3; CDR3aa: CASTLSGGTTDTQYF; CDR3nt: TGTGCCAGCACCCTCTCTGGCGGGACCACAGATACGCAGTATTTT
d_gene: TRBD1; abundance: once; v_gene: TRBV11-2; len: 15; j_gene: TRBJ2-2; CDR3aa: CASSREGALSGELFF; CDR3nt: TGTGCCAGCAGCCGCGAGGGGGCGCTCTCCGGGGAGCTGTTTTTT
d_gene: NA; abundance: NA; v_gene: TRBV14; len: 15; j_gene: TRBJ1-2; CDR3aa: CASSQDPQQPYGYTF; CDR3nt: TGTGCCAGCAGCCAAGATCCGCAGCAGCCCTATGGCTACACCTTC
d_gene: TRBD2; abundance: NA; v_gene: TRBV7-2; len: 16; j_gene: TRBJ2-3; CDR3aa: CASSTRLAGSTDTQYF; CDR3nt: TGTGCCAGCAGCACGAGACTAGCGGGGTCTACAGATACGCAGTATTTT
d_gene: NA; abundance: NA; v_gene: TRBV9; len: 13; j_gene: TRBJ2-3; CDR3aa: CASSALIGTEQYF; CDR3nt: TGTGCCAGCAGCGCGCTAATCGGCACGGAGCAGTATTTT
d_gene: TRBD1; abundance: NA; v_gene: TRBV5-4; len: 16; j_gene: TRBJ2-1; CDR3aa: CASSASIGQGNNEQFF; CDR3nt: TGTGCCAGCAGCGCAAGTATTGGACAGGGTAACAATGAGCAGTTCTTC
d_gene: TRBD1; abundance: few; v_gene: TRBV6-1; len: 15; j_gene: TRBJ1-2; CDR3aa: CASSGLTGGALGYTF; CDR3nt: TGTGCCAGCAGTGGACTAACAGGGGGCGCGTTGGGCTACACCTTC
d_gene: TRBD2; abundance: NA; v_gene: TRBV11-3; len: 18; j_gene: TRBJ2-4; CDR3aa: CASSLRGLSGRTKNIQYF; CDR3nt: TGTGCCAGCAGCTTACGGGGTCTCAGCGGGAGGACCAAAAACATTCAGTACTTC
d_gene: NA; abundance: once; v_gene: TRBV28; len: 14; j_gene: TRBJ1-2; CDR3aa: CASSLALLNYGYTF; CDR3nt: TGTGCCAGCAGTTTGGCACTCCTCAACTATGGCTACACCTTC
d_gene: NA; abundance: NA; v_gene: TRBV19; len: 14; j_gene: TRBJ1-1; CDR3aa: CASSIGGAVTEAFF; CDR3nt: TGTGCCAGTAGTATAGGTGGGGCGGTCACTGAAGCTTTCTTT
d_gene: TRBD2; abundance: NA; v_gene: TRBV10-3; len: 20; j_gene: TRBJ2-1; CDR3aa: CAISESLLVRLADTYNEQFF; CDR3nt: TGTGCCATCAGTGAGTCTTTGTTGGTTAGACTAGCGGATACCTACAATGAGCAGTTCTTC
d_gene: TRBD2; abundance: NA; v_gene: TRBV28; len: 19; j_gene: TRBJ2-2; CDR3aa: CASNPRRSSGRANTGELFF; CDR3nt: TGTGCCAGCAATCCTCGGAGGTCTAGCGGGAGGGCCAACACCGGGGAGCTGTTTTTT